This TCR beta chain comes out of a study of T cells in Graves' hyperthyroidism and ophthalmopathy. Turning to the study itself: Initial diagnosis, before any treatment, was when peripheral blood was collected.

Reasons for excluding patients were uncontrolled infection, other autoimmune disease, pregnancy or lactation. RNA transcripts were the template for amplifying TCR beta CDR3 regions. In the first-round RT-PCR of the TCR CDR3, the HTBI primer set was used. TCRdb processed the multiplex PCR reads anew with MiXCR; each CDR3 protein has one entry. The table records around 490,000 distinct CDR3 sequences, 15% to 20% of them present only once. There are 17 residues in the CDR3. Per germline, CDR1 SEHNR and CDR2 FQNEAQ (reference sequence). Losses at the gene ends were 0 bases for V and 6 bases for J; bases not matched to a gene: 13.

Sequenced input: blood. The rearrangement joins TRBV7-9 to TRBJ2-7; 8 bases line up with TRBD1. This receptor was obtained from a middle-aged man with Graves' ophthalmopathy. The chain's CDR3 is CASSLAPRTGYPAEQYF. The CDR3 coding sequence is TGTGCCAGCAGCTTAGCCCCCCGGACAGGGTATCCAGCCGAGCAGTACTTC.